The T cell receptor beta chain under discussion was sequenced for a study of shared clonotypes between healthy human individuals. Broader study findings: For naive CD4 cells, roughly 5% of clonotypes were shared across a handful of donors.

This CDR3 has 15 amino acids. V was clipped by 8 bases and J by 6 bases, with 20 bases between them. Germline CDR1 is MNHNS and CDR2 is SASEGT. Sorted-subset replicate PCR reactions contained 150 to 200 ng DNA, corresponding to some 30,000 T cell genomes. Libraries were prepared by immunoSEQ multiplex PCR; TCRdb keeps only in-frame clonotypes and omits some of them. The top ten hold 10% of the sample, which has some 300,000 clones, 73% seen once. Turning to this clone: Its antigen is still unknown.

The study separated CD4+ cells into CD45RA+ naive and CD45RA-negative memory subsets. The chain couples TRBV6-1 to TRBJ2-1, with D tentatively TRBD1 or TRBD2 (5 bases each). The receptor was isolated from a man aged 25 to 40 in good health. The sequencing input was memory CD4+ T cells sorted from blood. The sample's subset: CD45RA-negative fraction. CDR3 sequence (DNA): TGTGCCAGCGTGAGTAGGGACGGCCTTGCCAATGAGCAGTTCTTC. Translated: CASVSRDGLANEQFF.